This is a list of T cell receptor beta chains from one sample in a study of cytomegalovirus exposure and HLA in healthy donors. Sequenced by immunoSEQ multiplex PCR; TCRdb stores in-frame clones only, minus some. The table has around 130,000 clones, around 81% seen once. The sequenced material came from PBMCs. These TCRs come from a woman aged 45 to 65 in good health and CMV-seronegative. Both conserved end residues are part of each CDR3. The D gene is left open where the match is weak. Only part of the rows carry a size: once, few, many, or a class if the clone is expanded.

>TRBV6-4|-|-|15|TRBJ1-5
CASSEVAYSNQPQHF
TGTGCCAGCAGTGAAGTAGCCTATAGCAATCAGCCCCAGCATTTT
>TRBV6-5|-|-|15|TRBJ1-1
CASSLGPGMNTEAFF
TGTGCCAGCAGTTTAGGGCCGGGAATGAACACTGAAGCTTTCTTT
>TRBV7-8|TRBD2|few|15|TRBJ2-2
CASSNRLAGSGELFF
TGTGCCAGCAGCAACCGACTAGCGGGTTCCGGGGAGCTGTTTTTT
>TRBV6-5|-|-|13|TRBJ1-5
CASRAGANQPQHF
TGTGCCAGCCGGGCGGGAGCCAATCAGCCCCAGCATTTT
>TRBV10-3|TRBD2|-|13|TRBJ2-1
CAISAAGEGEQFF
TGTGCCATCAGTGCAGCGGGAGAGGGTGAGCAGTTCTTC
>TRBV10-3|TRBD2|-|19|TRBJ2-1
CAISESDPGLAFTYNEQFF
TGTGCCATCAGTGAGTCGGATCCGGGACTAGCGTTCACCTACAATGAGCAGTTCTTC
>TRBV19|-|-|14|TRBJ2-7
CASSIPGRPYEQYF
TGTGCCAGTAGTATTCCCGGGAGACCCTACGAGCAGTACTTC
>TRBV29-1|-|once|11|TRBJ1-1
CSIRRDTEAFF
TGCAGCATCAGGCGGGACACTGAAGCTTTCTTT
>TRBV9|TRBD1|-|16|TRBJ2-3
CASSGLRTGGGDTQYF
TGTGCCAGCAGCGGCCTTCGGACAGGGGGAGGAGATACGCAGTATTTT
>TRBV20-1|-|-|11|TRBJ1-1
CRPSGDTEAFF
TGCAGGCCCAGCGGGGACACTGAAGCTTTCTTT
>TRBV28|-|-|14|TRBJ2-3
CASSLSGAADTQYF
TGTGCCAGCAGTTTGTCGGGAGCGGCAGATACGCAGTATTTT
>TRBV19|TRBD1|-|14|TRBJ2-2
CATQQGAITGELFF
TGTGCCACTCAACAGGGGGCGATAACCGGGGAGCTGTTTTTT
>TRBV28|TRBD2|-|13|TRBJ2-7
CASGGGSKYEQYF
TGTGCCAGCGGCGGCGGGAGTAAATACGAGCAGTACTTC
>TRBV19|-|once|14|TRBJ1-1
CASSISGDYTEAFF
TGTGCCAGTAGTATAAGCGGGGACTACACTGAAGCTTTCTTT
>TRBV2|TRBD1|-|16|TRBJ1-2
CASSAPLDRADYGYTF
TGTGCCAGCTCAGCCCCATTGGACAGGGCGGACTATGGCTACACCTTC
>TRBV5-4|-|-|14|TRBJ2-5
CASSQQGFRETQYF
TGTGCCAGCAGCCAACAGGGCTTTCGGGAGACCCAGTACTTC
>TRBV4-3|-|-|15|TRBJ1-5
CASSQDRHHGEPQHF
TGCGCCAGCAGCCAAGATAGACACCACGGCGAGCCCCAGCATTTT
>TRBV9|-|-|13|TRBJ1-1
CASSVRPGIEAFF
TGTGCCAGCAGCGTGAGGCCCGGCATCGAAGCTTTCTTT
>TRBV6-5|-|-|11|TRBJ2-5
CASSPQETQYF
TGTGCCAGCAGCCCGCAAGAGACCCAGTACTTC
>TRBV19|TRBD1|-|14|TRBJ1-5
CASRSRGYNQPQHF
TGTGCCAGTAGGTCCAGGGGGTACAATCAGCCCCAGCATTTT
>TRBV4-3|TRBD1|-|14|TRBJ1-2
CASTRTGGDYGYTF
TGCGCCAGCACGCGGACAGGGGGGGATTATGGCTACACCTTC
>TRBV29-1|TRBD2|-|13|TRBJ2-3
CSVDTSGTDTQYF
TGCAGCGTTGATACTAGCGGGACCGATACGCAGTATTTT
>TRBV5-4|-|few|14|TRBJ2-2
CASSSPGNTGELFF
TGTGCCAGCAGCTCCCCGGGGAACACCGGGGAGCTGTTTTTT
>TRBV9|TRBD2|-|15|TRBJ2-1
CASSAGSGSWNEQFF
TGTGCCAGCAGCGCCGGTAGCGGGAGTTGGAATGAGCAGTTCTTC
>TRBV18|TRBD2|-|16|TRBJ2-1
CASSPPQREGLNEQFF
TGTGCCAGCTCACCACCCCAGCGGGAGGGCCTCAATGAGCAGTTCTTC
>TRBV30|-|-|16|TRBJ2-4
CAWSRAGGTAKNIQYF
TGTGCCTGGAGTAGGGCCGGGGGTACGGCCAAAAACATTCAGTACTTC
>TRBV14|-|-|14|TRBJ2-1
CASNHLGSYNEQFF
TGTGCCAGCAACCATCTAGGCTCCTACAATGAGCAGTTCTTC
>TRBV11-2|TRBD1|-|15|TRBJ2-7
CASSSSDRAAYEQYF
TGTGCCAGCAGCTCATCGGACAGGGCCGCCTACGAGCAGTACTTC
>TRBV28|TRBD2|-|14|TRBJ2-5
CASRGLADKETQYF
TGTGCCAGCAGGGGACTAGCGGATAAAGAGACCCAGTACTTC
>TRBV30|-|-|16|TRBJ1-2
CAWMRGGTISLYGYPF
TGTGCCTGGATGCGGGGGGGGACGATCTCATTATATGGCTACCCCTTC
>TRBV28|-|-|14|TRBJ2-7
CASSMSGTLYEQYF
TGTGCCAGCAGTATGTCCGGGACACTTTACGAGCAGTACTTC
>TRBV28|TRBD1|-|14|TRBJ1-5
CASRATGGSQPQHF
TGTGCCAGCAGGGCGACAGGGGGCAGTCAGCCCCAGCATTTT
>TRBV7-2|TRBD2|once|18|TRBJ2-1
CASSLRSLAGLSYNEQFF
TGTGCCAGCAGCTTACGCTCCCTAGCGGGCCTCTCCTACAATGAGCAGTTCTTC
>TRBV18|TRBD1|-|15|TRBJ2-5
CASSPQTGGTETQYF
TGTGCCAGCTCACCACAAACAGGGGGGACGGAGACCCAGTACTTC
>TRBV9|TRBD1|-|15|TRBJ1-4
CASSVIGGSGEKLFF
TGTGCCAGCAGCGTAATAGGGGGCTCGGGGGAAAAACTGTTTTTT
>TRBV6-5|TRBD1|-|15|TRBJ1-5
CASSSDRGSNQPQHF
TGTGCCAGCAGTTCGGACAGGGGAAGCAATCAGCCCCAGCATTTT
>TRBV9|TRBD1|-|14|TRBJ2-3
CASSTSGTGNTQYF
TGTGCCAGCAGCACATCCGGGACAGGGAATACGCAGTATTTT
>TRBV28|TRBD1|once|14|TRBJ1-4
CASSLTGGGEKLFF
TGTGCCAGCAGTTTAACAGGGGGCGGCGAAAAACTGTTTTTT
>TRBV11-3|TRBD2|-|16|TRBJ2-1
CASSSLAGVSYNEQFF
TGTGCCAGCAGCTCCTTAGCGGGAGTATCCTACAATGAGCAGTTCTTC
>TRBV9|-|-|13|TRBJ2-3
CSSDGGLTDTQYF
TGTTCATCCGACGGGGGACTTACAGATACGCAGTATTTT
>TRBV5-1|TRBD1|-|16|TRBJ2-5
CASSRSGTGTQETQYF
TGCGCCAGCAGCCGATCGGGGACAGGGACCCAAGAGACCCAGTACTTC
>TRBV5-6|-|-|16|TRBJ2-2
CASSLPGLGDTGELFF
TGTGCCAGCAGCTTACCGGGTTTAGGCGACACCGGGGAGCTGTTTTTT
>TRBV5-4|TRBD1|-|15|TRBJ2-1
CASRPGQGTYNEQFF
TGTGCCAGCAGACCCGGACAGGGGACCTACAATGAGCAGTTCTTC
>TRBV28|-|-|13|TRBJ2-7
CASMSTVPYEQYF
TGTGCCAGTATGTCGACAGTCCCCTACGAGCAGTACTTC
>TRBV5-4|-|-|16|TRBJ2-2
CASSFNRVRAGGELFF
TGTGCCAGCAGCTTTAATAGGGTCAGGGCAGGCGGGGAGCTGTTTTTT
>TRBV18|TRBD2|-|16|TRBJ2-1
CASSPQPLTSGNEQFF
TGTGCCAGCTCACCGCAGCCCCTGACTAGCGGGAATGAGCAGTTCTTC
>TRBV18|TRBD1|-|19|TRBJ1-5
CASSPSDLDRDSINQPQHF
TGTGCCAGCTCACCATCGGATCTGGACAGGGACTCAATCAATCAGCCCCAGCATTTT
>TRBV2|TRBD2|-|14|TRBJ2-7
CASRTTSGSYEQYF
TGTGCCAGCAGGACGACTAGCGGGAGCTACGAGCAGTACTTC
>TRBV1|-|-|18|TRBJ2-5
CTSSQDLTGEGGQETQYF
TGCACCAGCAGCCAAGATCTTACGGGGGAGGGAGGCCAAGAGACCCAGTACTTC
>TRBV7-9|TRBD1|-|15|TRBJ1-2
CASIVRGTENYGYTF
TGTGCCAGCATCGTCCGGGGGACAGAGAACTATGGCTACACCTTC
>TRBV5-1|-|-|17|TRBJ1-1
CASSRLGEGGFGTEAFF
TGCGCCAGCAGCCGTCTCGGGGAGGGGGGTTTCGGCACTGAAGCTTTCTTT
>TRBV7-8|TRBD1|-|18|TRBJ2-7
CASSLVPTPGQGEYEQYF
TGTGCCAGCAGCTTAGTCCCTACTCCGGGACAGGGGGAATACGAGCAGTACTTC